The present entry profiles one T cell receptor (beta chain) with its context. This sample was taken from a study of blood T cell repertoires in COVID-19. Whole-study context: In each case, the material was cDNA or gDNA derived from T cells, B-cell-depleted T cells, or PBMCs.

As handled by the study authors: Researchers report that nucleated cell counts were estimated from reference gene primer amplification. Profiled with immunoSEQ multiplex PCR; TCRdb holds only in-frame clones, not every one. D and trimming come from the DNA, and the V and J calls and clone size come from that table. The profile shows about 280,000 clones, approximately 85% of them singletons. The germline V gene has CDR1 SGHNT and CDR2 YYREEE (reference sequence). This CDR3 comprises 16 residues. V shed 3 bases, J shed 4 bases, and the junction held 7 bases outside the gene matches. Sequencing used peripheral blood. This chain uses TRBV5-4 with TRBJ2-2; 9 bases are shared with TRBD2. This TCR was sampled from a man between 45 and 60 years old with active or convalescent COVID-19. The CDR3 DNA sequence: TGTGCCAGCAGCTCTGAGCGGGGGGTTCTCACCGGGGAGCTGTTTTTT. This translates into CASSSERGVLTGELFF.